These 24 T cell receptor beta chains share one sample of origin, sequenced in a study of Ad26.COV2.S vaccination and SARS-CoV-2 variants. The protocol was immunoSEQ multiplex PCR, while the TCRdb copy is restricted to in-frame clones and leaves out a portion. The sample consists of more than 250,000 clones, more than 75% of them appearing once. The sample's treatment: around 19 received Ad26.COV2.S at low or high dose, single or two shots; about 5 received placebo; per-sample allocation not given. Sampling happened 63 days after the first vaccine or placebo injection. The material was peripheral blood, obtained in a trial of Ad26.COV2.S vaccine versus placebo. The receptors come from a person between 18 and 65 years old who received the Ad26.COV2.S COVID-19 vaccine or a placebo.

CDR3 region: CASSLGLAGGNSYNEQFF. In DNA form, the CDR3 reads TGTGCCAGCAGCTTAGGTCTAGCGGGAGGTAACTCCTACAATGAGCAGTTCTTC. The rearrangement uses TRBV7-6 and TRBJ2-1, with 11 positions matching TRBD2. Germline CDR1 is SGHVS and CDR2 is FNYEAQ. This CDR3 is 18 amino acids long. V was pared by 1 base and J by 0 bases, with 5 bases of the junction left unmatched.

The chain combines TRBV5-6 with TRBJ1-2; D gene ambiguous. CDR1 SGHDT and CDR2 YYEEEE come from the germline V gene. The V end lost 1 base, the J end lost 4 bases, and 8 bases lay between the germline ends. CDR3 length: 13 residues. CDR3 nucleotides: TGTGCCAGCAGCTTGAGTTCCGGCTATGGCTACACCTTC. It specifies CASSLSSGYGYTF. Variable domain in full (rest from reference TRBV5-6 and TRBJ1-2): DAGVTQSPTHLIKTRGQQVTLRCSPKSGHDTVSWYQQALGQGPQFIFQYYEEEERQRGNFPDRFSGHQFPNYSSELNVNALLLGDSALYLCASSLSSGYGYTFGSGTRLTVV.

This chain connects TRBV4-2 to TRBJ1-2; D gene unclear. The germline V gene has CDR1 LGHNA and CDR2 YNFKEQ. With 5 bases removed from V and 0 bases from J, the gap between germline ends came to 10 bases. This CDR3 contains 14 residues. For the CDR3, the DNA is TGTGCCAGCAGCGGGGAGTTAGCTAACTATGGCTACACCTTC. Its protein is CASSGELANYGYTF.

This clone was seen at least ten times. The genes are TRBV7-8 and TRBJ1-6, with D hard to call. With 9 bases removed from V and 4 bases from J, the gap between germline ends came to 13 bases. The CDR3 sequence is 14 residues long. Germline CDR1 and CDR2: SGHVS and FQNEAQ. CDR3 nucleotide sequence: TGTGCCAGTACCTCCGGGAAATATAATTCACCCCTCCACTTT. It specifies CASTSGKYNSPLHF.

The J gene is TRBJ1-2, the V gene TRBV7-2, with 7 bases fitting TRBD1. This CDR3 is built from 14 residues. Germline V gene sequence: CDR1 SGHTA, CDR2 FQGNSA. The V and J ends lost 1 base and 3 bases, in that order; junction bases with no gene match: 2. The CDR3 sequence is CASSLDTGDYGYTF. DNA of the CDR3: TGTGCCAGCAGCTTAGATACAGGGGACTATGGCTACACCTTC.

The chain recombines TRBV11-1 with TRBJ1-2; 8 positions agree with TRBD1. The trim removed 1 base at V and 6 bases at J, leaving 10 bases unmatched. Germline CDR1 SGHAT, CDR2 FQDESV (reference sequence). The CDR3 spans 16 residues. This chain's CDR3 is CASSLVSGGAMDGYTF. In DNA form, the CDR3 reads TGTGCCAGCAGCTTAGTCTCAGGGGGCGCAATGGATGGCTACACCTTC.

The gene calls are TRBV10-3 and TRBJ1-4, with D possibly being TRBD1 (5 bases). Germline CDR1 reads ENHRY; CDR2 reads SYGVKD. The V end lost 4 bases, the J end lost 0 bases, and 12 bases lay between the germline ends. This CDR3 region has 16 residues. CDR3 in amino acids: CAISADRRTTNEKLFF. CDR3 nucleotide sequence: TGTGCCATCAGTGCCGACAGAAGAACAACTAATGAAAAACTGTTTTTT.

The rearrangement joins TRBV20-1 to TRBJ2-7; 8 bases line up with TRBD2. There are 11 residues in the CDR3. Per the germline V gene, CDR1 is DFQATT and CDR2 is SNEGSKA (reference sequence). CDR3 sequence reads: CAGGELYEQYF. CDR3 DNA: TGCGCCGGGGGGGAACTGTACGAGCAGTACTTC.

The rearrangement links TRBV5-5 to TRBJ1-2; D is perhaps TRBD1 (5 bases). The CDR3 consists of 14 residues. The V gene lost 0 bases and the J gene lost 4 bases, with 10 bases spanning the gap. Germline assignment: CDR1 SGHKS and CDR2 YYEKEE (reference sequence). CDR3 region: CASSLAGSSYGYTF. The CDR3 DNA follows: TGTGCCAGCAGCTTGGCAGGGAGTAGCTATGGCTACACCTTC.

As for this clone: Other DNA sequences in the sample encode the same CDR3. This chain connects TRBV4-3 to TRBJ1-2; 8 nucleotides align to TRBD1. The CDR3 consists of 14 residues. The germline gives CDR1 LGHNA, CDR2 YSLEER. Losses at the gene ends were 0 bases for V and 3 bases for J; bases not matched to a gene: 0. CDR3 nucleotides: TGCGCCAGCAGCCAAGAGACAGGGGACTATGGCTACACCTTC. Translated: CASSQETGDYGYTF.

This sequence joins TRBV7-2 and TRBJ2-3; weak D call: TRBD2 (6 bases). CDR1 is SGHTA and CDR2 is FQGNSA in the germline V gene. This CDR3 spans 17 amino acids. The V end lost 0 bases, the J end lost 3 bases, and 16 bases lay between the germline ends. CDR3 amino acids: CASSLAHRRDWTDTQYF. In DNA form, the CDR3 reads TGTGCCAGCAGCTTAGCGCACCGACGGGACTGGACAGATACGCAGTATTTT. Looking up the rest from reference TRBV7-2 and TRBJ2-3 gives the full variable domain: GAGVSQSPSNKVTEKGKDVELRCDPISGHTALYWYRQSLGQGLEFLIYFQGNSAPDKSGLPSDRFSAERTGGSVSTLTIQRTQQEDSAVYLCASSLAHRRDWTDTQYFGPGTRLTVL.

This sequence joins TRBV5-1 and TRBJ1-1; 11 bases fit TRBD1. J gave up 3 bases and V 4 bases, and 11 bases lay outside the gene matches. The CDR3 spans 17 residues. Per germline, CDR1 SGHRS and CDR2 YFSETQ. This CDR3 is CASSPAGRDRGDTEAFF. CDR3 nucleotide sequence: TGCGCCAGCAGCCCGGCCGGCCGGGACAGGGGGGACACTGAAGCTTTCTTT.

This clone occurred once. The J gene is TRBJ1-1, the V gene TRBV21-1. TRBV21-1 is tagged as a pseudogene. The CDR3 is made up of 13 amino acids. The CDR3 sequence is CASSKDPGTEAFF. CDR3 in DNA: TGTGCCAGCAGCAAAGATCCGGGCACTGAAGCTTTCTTT.

Turning to this clone: Other DNA sequences in this sample translate to the same CDR3. This chain links TRBV19 with TRBJ2-1; 9 nucleotides line up with TRBD2. Germline trimming cut 4 bases from V and 2 bases from J; bases unmatched to any gene: 3. The CDR3 is 15 amino acids. Germline-derived CDR1 and CDR2 are LNHDA and SQIVND (reference sequence). The CDR3 bases are TGTGCCAGTAGTAGTAGCGGGAGAGCCTACAATGAGCAGTTCTTC. Translated, it gives CASSSSGRAYNEQFF.

This chain joins TRBV11-2 and TRBJ1-2; D is possibly TRBD1 (6 bases). This CDR3 comprises 10 residues. Germline lookup yields CDR1 SGHAT and CDR2 FQNNGV. Trimming cost V 11 bases and J 8 bases, with 12 bases left between them. CDR3 DNA: TGTGCCTCAGGGGACGAAGGCTACACCTTC. Its protein is CASGDEGYTF.

The chain joins TRBV11-1 to TRBJ1-4, with D possibly being TRBD1 (5 bases). Per germline, CDR1 SGHAT and CDR2 FQDESV (reference sequence). The CDR3 length is 16 residues. V was clipped by 5 bases and J by 2 bases, with 15 bases between them. The CDR3 nucleotides are TGTGCCAGCAGCCCGAGTAGGGGCCGGACTAATGAAAAACTGTTTTTT. Residues: CASSPSRGRTNEKLFF.

This clone was found once. The rearrangement links TRBV2 to TRBJ1-1; the D is unclear. This CDR3 region has 14 residues. Trimming stripped 1 base from V and 1 base from J, with 7 bases between. Per the germline V gene, CDR1 is SNHLY and CDR2 is FYNNEI. The DNA of the CDR3 is TGTGCCAGCAGTGAAGTTAGTGGGAACACTGAAGCTTTCTTT. Protein: CASSEVSGNTEAFF.

V gene TRBV4-1 combines with J gene TRBJ1-2; D is perhaps TRBD1 (5 bases). CDR1 is MGHRA and CDR2 is YSYEKL in the germline V gene. V lost 0 bases and J lost 1, with 9 bases in between. The CDR3 consists of 15 residues. CDR3 sequence: CASSQDQGVNYGYTF. Written as DNA, the CDR3 is TGCGCCAGCAGCCAAGATCAGGGTGTTAACTATGGCTACACCTTC.

This clone has a single count. The rearrangement uses TRBV25-1 and TRBJ2-1, with 7 bases identical to TRBD2. Germline values: CDR1 MGHDK, CDR2 SYGVNS. With V trimmed by 6 bases and J by 0 bases, 2 bases remained unmatched. This CDR3 has 14 amino acids. The CDR3 loop reads CASSRTSSYNEQFF. CDR3 nucleotide sequence: TGTGCCAGCAGCCGGACTAGCTCCTACAATGAGCAGTTCTTC. Variable domain in full (rest from reference TRBV25-1 and TRBJ2-1): EADIYQTPRYLVIGTGKKITLECSQTMGHDKMYWYQQDPGMELHLIHYSYGVNSTEKGDLSSESTVSRIRTEHFPLTLESARPSHTSQYLCASSRTSSYNEQFFGPGTRLTVL.

The rearrangement uses TRBV11-2 and TRBJ2-3, with D perhaps TRBD1 (5 bases). CDR1 and CDR2 from the germline V gene are SGHAT and FQNNGV. Trimming stripped 1 base from V and 3 bases from J, with 14 bases between. The CDR3 is made up of 16 amino acids. CDR3 protein: CASSLASWGRTDTQYF. CDR3 in DNA: TGTGCCAGCAGCTTAGCTTCGTGGGGCCGGACAGATACGCAGTATTTT.

The gene calls are TRBV29-1 and TRBJ2-2; 8 nucleotides match TRBD1. This CDR3 spans 14 amino acids. Germline trimming cut 5 bases from V and 4 bases from J; bases unmatched to any gene: 6. The V gene's germline CDR1 is SQVTM and CDR2 ANQGSEA. CDR3 in DNA: TGCAGCGTTCTCGGACAGGGCGTCACCGGGGAGCTGTTTTTT. Its protein product is CSVLGQGVTGELFF.

The chain has TRBV4-1 and TRBJ2-5, with D tentatively TRBD1 (7 bases). CDR1 and CDR2 from the germline V gene are MGHRA and YSYEKL. The CDR3 covers 14 residues. The V gene lost 1 base and the J gene lost 5 bases, with 11 bases spanning the gap. CDR3 sequence: CASSQVRGVETQYF. CDR3 bases: TGCGCCAGCAGCCAAGTCAGGGGGGTGGAGACCCAGTACTTC.

The chain has TRBV3-1 (or the pseudogene TRBV3-2) and TRBJ2-7; possible D gene TRBD2, 6 bases. Between the trimmed V and J ends, which lost 4 bases and 0 bases, there was a span of 16 bases. The CDR3 loop spans 16 amino acids. The germline gives CDR1 LGHDT, CDR2 YNNKEL (reference sequence). The CDR3 loop reads CASSPRREKSSYEQYF. CDR3 DNA sequence: TGTGCCAGCAGCCCGCGGAGGGAAAAAAGCTCCTACGAGCAGTACTTC.

This rearrangement joins TRBV13 to TRBJ2-3; D is possibly TRBD1 or TRBD2 (5 bases each). V shed 5 bases and J shed 4 bases, with 10 bases lying between them. CDR3 size: 13 residues. Germline CDR1 and CDR2: PRHDT and FYEKMQ (reference sequence). In DNA form, the CDR3 reads TGTGCCAGCAGCCGAAGGGGAGCAGATACGCAGTATTTT. Translated: CASSRRGADTQYF.